Included here is one T cell receptor (beta chain) sequence, with context. Original analysis: From reference gene primer amplification, estimates of nucleated cell counts were derived. TCRdb keeps only in-frame clones here, not all; method: immunoSEQ multiplex PCR. That table is the source of V, J and clone size, and D and trimming were worked out from the DNA. Seen here are over 250,000 clones, 70% to 90% observed once, and the top ten hold approximately 9.9%. There are 15 residues in the CDR3. Trimming pared 0 bases from V and 2 bases from J, leaving 8 bases between. The germline CDR1 and CDR2 sequences are SGHNT and YYREEE (reference sequence). These data are taken from a study of blood T cell repertoires in COVID-19. Study details: T cells, B-cell-depleted T cells, or PBMCs provided the cDNA or gDNA that served as material.

This TCR came from a woman aged 70-85 years with acute or convalescent COVID-19. The specimen sequenced was peripheral blood. The chain recombines TRBV5-4 with TRBJ2-2, with D maybe TRBD1 (5 bases). CDR3 nucleotides: TGTGCCAGCAGCTTGGACCGGACAAACACCGGGGAGCTGTTTTTT. Translated: CASSLDRTNTGELFF. Full variable domain (missing parts from reference TRBV5-4 and TRBJ2-2): ETGVTQSPTHLIKTRGQQVTLRCSSQSGHNTVSWYQQALGQGPQFIFQYYREEENGRGNFPPRFSGLQFPNYSSELNVNALELDDSALYLCASSLDRTNTGELFFGEGSRLTVL.